These 9 T cell receptor beta chains share one sample of origin, sequenced in a study of CD8+CD57+ T cells in acquired aplastic anemia. TCR beta VDJ and CDR3 were profiled, and genomic DNA was the template. A single record per CDR3 protein comes from TCRdb applying MiXCR to the reads. This sample carries about 210,000 distinct CDR3 sequences, 61% of them seen once, and the ten largest clones take 29%. The source material was sorted CD4+, CD8+, or CD8+CD57+ T cells (not recorded which) from PBMCs. These receptors all stem from a human donor in good health.

The genes are TRBV28 and TRBJ1-5, with D unclear. V gave up 3 bases and J gave up 4 bases, with 13 bases separating them. The V gene's germline CDR1 is MDHEN and CDR2 SYDVKM. The CDR3 consists of 15 residues. The CDR3 is CASSFVSDPNQPQHF. The CDR3, as DNA: TGTGCCAGCAGTTTTGTGTCGGATCCTAATCAGCCCCAGCATTTT.

The genes are TRBV10-2 and TRBJ2-7, with D possibly matching TRBD1 (6 bases). The CDR3 covers 14 residues. V was shortened by 6 bases and J by 2 bases, with 14 bases between the two germline ends. Germline CDR1 is WSHSY and CDR2 is SAAADI. This chain's CDR3 is CASRGAYRTYEQYF. In DNA, the CDR3 is TGCGCCAGCAGGGGGGCCTACAGGACCTACGAGCAGTACTTC.

Of note for this clonotype: The conserved phenylalanine or tryptophan normally closing the CDR3 is absent here, so this likely arose from a read error. The CDR3 nucleotides are TGTGCCAGCAGCTCGCAGGGGACAGTCCAAGAGACCCAGTACTGC. Translating it yields CASSSQGTVQETQYC. This rearrangement joins TRBV7-2 to TRBJ2-5, with 7 nucleotides matching TRBD1. Germline CDR1 reads SGHTA; CDR2 reads FQGNSA. Unmatched junction bases numbered 6, after V lost 4 bases and J lost 1 base. The CDR3 sequence is 15 residues long.

This chain joins TRBV15 and TRBJ1-5; no reliable D call. The CDR3 is 12 amino acids. The germline V and J ends were trimmed by 3 bases and 7 bases, with 7 bases remaining between them. CDR1 and CDR2 from the germline V gene are LNHNV and YYDKDF (reference sequence). The CDR3 DNA follows: TGTGCCACCAGCAGTACGGGACAGCCCCAGCATTTT. Protein product: CATSSTGQPQHF.

CDR3 sequence: CSAWPSGQSYEQYF. CDR3 DNA sequence: TGCAGTGCTTGGCCCTCGGGACAGTCCTACGAGCAGTACTTC. This chain connects TRBV20-1 to TRBJ2-7; 7 bases agree with TRBD1. The CDR3 loop spans 14 amino acids. V gave up 5 bases and J gave up 1 base; unmatched junction bases: 8. Germline CDR1 and CDR2: DFQATT and SNEGSKA (reference sequence).

Turning to this clonotype: A single base separates this from a much larger clone, so it may be a read error. This chain connects TRBV7-9 to TRBJ2-7, with a weak D call TRBD1 (5 bases). The CDR3 extends over 13 amino acids. Germline CDR1 reads SEHNR; CDR2 reads FQNEAQ (reference sequence). V gave up 1 base and J gave up 3 bases, with 7 bases separating them. CDR3 bases: TGTGCCAGCAGCTTAGGGGGCGGCTACGAGCAGTACTTC. Its translation is CASSLGGGYEQYF.

This clonotype has just a few counts. The genes are TRBV6-4 and TRBJ1-2, with TRBD1 matching 7 bases. CDR3 length: 14 amino acids. With V trimmed by 0 bases and J by 6 bases, 4 bases remained unmatched. Germline loops: CDR1 MRHNA, CDR2 SNTAGT. In DNA, the CDR3 is TGTGCCAGCAGTGACTCAGAGGGGGCAAATGGCTACACCTTC. Translating it yields CASSDSEGANGYTF.

The chain couples TRBV24-1 to TRBJ2-3; 7 bases are a match to TRBD1. Germline V CDR1 and CDR2: KGHDR, SFDVKD. V shed 3 bases, J shed 2 bases, and the junction held 7 bases outside the gene matches. The CDR3 is 16 amino acids. As DNA, the CDR3 is TGTGCCACCAGTGATCCACCGACAGGGAACACAGATACGCAGTATTTT. Its protein product is CATSDPPTGNTDTQYF.

This clonotype was observed many times. This chain joins TRBV2 and TRBJ2-1; 7 nucleotides agree with TRBD2. The CDR3 has 18 amino acids. Germline-derived CDR1 and CDR2 are SNHLY and FYNNEI. The trim removed 1 base at V and 0 bases at J, leaving 9 bases unmatched. DNA for the CDR3: TGTGCCAGCAGTGAAGGAGAACTAGCGACCAGCTCCTACAATGAGCAGTTCTTC. Translating gives CASSEGELATSSYNEQFF.